This TCR beta chain was observed in a study of blood T cell repertoires in COVID-19. Turning to the study itself: Donors in the United States, Italy and Spain gave samples during acute or convalescent COVID-19. T cells, B-cell-depleted T cells, or PBMCs supplied cDNA or gDNA.

In the study's own analysis: Cell counts per sample came from amplifying reference gene primers. The method was immunoSEQ multiplex PCR; TCRdb's version includes in-frame clones alone and lacks a portion of them. The DNA was the basis for D and trimming; V, J and clone size are from that table. Among fewer than 100,000 clones, approximately 82% were seen once, and the ten largest hold approximately 20%. V lost 5 bases, J lost 8 bases, and 10 bases stayed unmatched. Per the germline V gene, CDR1 is LNHDA and CDR2 is SQIVND (reference sequence). This CDR3 region has 14 residues. This chain joins TRBV19 and TRBJ1-1; TRBD1 matches 8 bases. The clonotype originates from a woman aged 45-60 years with acute or convalescent COVID-19. What was sequenced was peripheral blood. The DNA of the CDR3 is TGTGCCAGTAGTCCCGTTGGCTGGACAGGGGAAGCTTTCTTT. Protein: CASSPVGWTGEAFF. The full variable domain, rest sourced from reference TRBV19 and TRBJ1-1, is DGGITQSPKYLFRKEGQNVTLSCEQNLNHDAMYWYRQDPGQGLRLIYYSQIVNDFQKGDIAEGYSVSREKKESFPLTVTSAQKNPTAFYLCASSPVGWTGEAFFGQGTRLTVV.